Sequencing of this T cell receptor beta chain was carried out in a study of shared clonotypes between healthy human individuals. Study details: For every donor, three CD4 naive, three CD4 memory, two CD8 naive and one CD8 memory plates were used. Study observations and caveats: Few donors restricted represented genetic and exposure-history diversity. Naive subsets, compared against memory subsets, generally had larger estimated richness values.

Terminally differentiated effector memory CD45RA+ cells were excluded from the naive CD8 cells, which were CD45RO-negative and positively selected for CCR7. Produced via immunoSEQ multiplex PCR; TCRdb's table is partial and in-frame only. The sample has approximately 2,200,000 clones, 93% seen once. To note about this clone: Its cognate antigen is unknown.

V lost 8 bases, J lost 5 bases, and 14 bases stayed unmatched. CDR3 size: 15 residues. CDR1 is SGHRS, CDR2 YFSETQ, per germline. This TCR was recovered from a man younger than 30 in good health. Some clones in this sample may be carry-over from other donors' samples. The specimen was naive CD8+ T cells from PBMCs. V and J are TRBV5-1 and TRBJ2-7; 9 bases match TRBD1. The CDR3 protein is CASTGPGQGMHEQYF. The CDR3 nucleotides are TGCGCCAGTACGGGGCCGGGACAGGGTATGCACGAGCAGTACTTC. The entire variable domain, with the rest obtained from reference TRBV5-1 and TRBJ2-7, is as follows: KAGVTQTPRYLIKTRGQQVTLSCSPISGHRSVSWYQQTPGQGLQFLFEYFSETQRNKGNFPGRFSGRQFSNSRSEMNVSTLELGDSALYLCASTGPGQGMHEQYFGPGTRLTVT.